This entry describes one T cell receptor (beta chain). Clones were read by immunoSEQ multiplex PCR, and TCRdb kept only the in-frame ones, dropping some. Among some 130,000 clones, roughly 89% were seen once, and the ten largest hold roughly 10%. With V trimmed by 3 bases and J by 6 bases, 10 bases remained unmatched. CDR1 is MNHNS, CDR2 SASEGT, per germline. The CDR3 length is 16 residues. These data belong to a study of control samples from healthy donors and cancer patients. What was sequenced was blood. The sequence came from a man in his thirties or forties in good health. This chain links TRBV6-1 with TRBJ2-2; 7 bases are a match to TRBD2. The CDR3 spells CASSDGAGAPAGELFF. The CDR3, as DNA: TGTGCCAGCAGTGACGGGGCGGGAGCCCCAGCCGGGGAGCTGTTTTTT.